This paragraph covers one TCR beta chain sequence. The data originate from a study of T cells expressing NK-cell markers. Each CDR3 protein gets one entry in TCRdb, which reprocessed the 5' RACE reads and gives no DNA. The sample includes roughly 420,000 distinct CDR3 sequences. Sequences were obtained from blood T cells: a sorted CD56 or NKG2C T cell subset, CD4+ or CD8+ T cells, or bulk PBMC T cells (not recorded which). The clonotype was recovered from a woman between 18 and 69 years old in good health.

CDR3 sequence reads: CASSEALRGQGKNIQYF. The chain has TRBV2 and TRBJ2-4; TCRdb proposes TRBD1, but this gene call is untestable without DNA. CDR3 length: 17 amino acids. Germline CDR1 and CDR2: SNHLY and FYNNEI.